The rows below give T cell receptor beta chains drawn from one sample of a study of blood T cell repertoires in COVID-19. The protocol was immunoSEQ multiplex PCR, while the TCRdb copy is restricted to in-frame clones and leaves out a portion. The table lists about 270,000 clones, roughly 86% of them singletons, with roughly 5.2% in the top ten. Sequenced sample: peripheral blood. These receptors originate from a woman of 80 years or more with COVID-19, enrolled during active disease. CDR3s include the opening cysteine and the closing phenylalanine or tryptophan.

TRBV24-1	TRBJ2-2	CATSDPTFNTGELFF
TRBV19	TRBJ1-1	CASSFQGVAEAFF
TRBV23-1	TRBJ1-3	CASLLDRGNGNTIYF
TRBV9	TRBJ2-5	CASSSGLAGETQYF
TRBV5-1	TRBJ2-2	CASSLQGGNTGELFF
TRBV12-3/TRBV12-4	TRBJ1-6	CASGPTNSPLHF
TRBV27	TRBJ2-3	CASSLFRTGTDTQYF
TRBV5-6	TRBJ1-4	CASSSTGYANEKLFF
TRBV7-2	TRBJ2-5	CASSPGVAGIQETQYF
TRBV9	TRBJ2-3	CASSSSNQRADTQYF
TRBV28	TRBJ1-1	CASSLLGSFRAGGTEAFF
TRBV10-3	TRBJ2-5	CAISGEEETQYF
TRBV14	TRBJ1-2	CASSQVQGGGLSGYTF
TRBV7-2	TRBJ1-6	CASSLQGSNSPLHF
TRBV4-3	TRBJ2-2	CASSQDHGGLGELFF
TRBV6-6	TRBJ2-7	CASSGSYEQYF
TRBV30	TRBJ1-2	CAWSVTGGYTF
TRBV28	TRBJ1-5	CASSPGTGGELAQPQHF
TRBV5-4	TRBJ2-4	CASSLPTVNIQYF
TRBV9	TRBJ2-7	CASSAQGGPYEQYF
TRBV5-4	TRBJ2-3	CASSVSGVGTDTQYF
TRBV3-1/TRBV3-2	TRBJ1-1	CASSQDRRGTEAFF
TRBV5-6	TRBJ2-1	CASTLTGSALYNEQFF
TRBV7-7	TRBJ2-2	CASSQTNSNTGELFF
TRBV20-1	TRBJ1-2	CSASRQGKNYGYTF
TRBV2	TRBJ1-2	CASSEALLGERGYTF
TRBV4-2	TRBJ1-2	CASSTPGTGIGYTF
TRBV3-1/TRBV3-2	TRBJ1-1	CASTLSGYTEAFF
TRBV11-2	TRBJ1-2	CASSLPRTYGYTF
TRBV27	TRBJ1-5	CASSPLGTGDQPQHF
TRBV6-1	TRBJ1-2	CASSEALNRGLRTYGYTF
TRBV28	TRBJ1-3	CASSKRGAAGNTIYF
TRBV7-9	TRBJ2-3	CASSLYGTGSTDTQYF
TRBV15	TRBJ2-1	CATSRPQGNEQFF
TRBV28	TRBJ1-2	CASSFQDRGGYTF
TRBV2	TRBJ1-1	CASRATGDKNTEAFF
TRBV18	TRBJ1-1	CASSPRAGMNTEAFF
TRBV28	TRBJ2-1	CASSLTGQMNEQFF
TRBV2	TRBJ2-2	CASSEAPVNTGELFF
TRBV6-5	TRBJ2-5	CASSYSRGTGGTQYF
TRBV5-1	TRBJ2-3	CASSLQLGGTDTQYF
TRBV2	TRBJ2-2	CASSSEGGTGELFF
TRBV3-1/TRBV3-2	TRBJ2-4	CASSPTSTQNIQYF
TRBV11-3	TRBJ2-5	CASSLRGQGAGIETQYF
TRBV7-2	TRBJ1-6	CASSLIEGFSPLHF
TRBV19	TRBJ1-5	CASDGDYSNQPQHF
TRBV7-9	TRBJ2-3	CASSYTSGGFTDTQYF
TRBV3-1/TRBV3-2	TRBJ1-3	CASAGKGSLGNTIYF
TRBV5-1	TRBJ1-4	CASSLDGATNEKLFF
TRBV5-4	TRBJ2-7	CASSRTSGALYEQYF
TRBV6-5	TRBJ2-3	CATLGRAGGTDTQYF
TRBV6-5	TRBJ1-1	CASKGGRMEYTEAFF